This TCR beta chain comes out of a study of T cell responses to AZD1222 COVID-19 vaccine. Study observations and caveats: Seropositive AZD1222 recipients at baseline numbered only 5 to 7. Repertoires were sampled only after the peak T cell response.

Here immunoSEQ multiplex PCR was the method, and the copy in TCRdb shows in-frame clones only, minus some. This table has 120,000 to 150,000 clones, approximately 90% appearing once. Comments on this clone: Its target is not known.

This CDR3 comprises 17 residues. The germline CDR1 and CDR2 sequences are MRHNA and SNTAGT. Trimming cost V 6 bases and J 8 bases; bases outside gene matches: 13. This chain links TRBV6-4 with TRBJ2-1, with 13 bases aligning to TRBD2. The receptor was isolated from an adult in good health. The material was peripheral blood, obtained on day 0 of AZD1222 vaccination. The CDR3 DNA reads TGTGCCAGCAGCCAAGGACTAGCGGGAGAAATAGGAGATGAGCAGTTCTTC. The encoded protein is CASSQGLAGEIGDEQFF.